The next 32 T cell receptor beta chains were all read from a single sample in a study of shared clonotypes between healthy human individuals. Method: immunoSEQ multiplex PCR; TCRdb's copy keeps in-frame clones and lacks some. The sample lists approximately 2.5 million clones, 90% to 95% seen once, with roughly 0.13% in the top ten. Specimen: naive CD4+ T cells sorted from blood. Subset: CD45RA+ positively selected. The receptors originated from a man aged 18 to 35 in good health.

This clone has just a few counts. Other DNA sequences of this sample code for an identical CDR3. The chain combines TRBV20-1 with TRBJ1-1; D gene ambiguous. Germline CDR1 and CDR2: DFQATT and SNEGSKA (reference sequence). The CDR3 has 10 amino acids. V was clipped by 2 bases and J by 5 bases, with 3 bases between them. The CDR3 sequence is CSARQTEAFF. The CDR3, as DNA: TGCAGTGCTAGACAGACTGAAGCTTTCTTT.

Comment on this clone: This specimen includes other DNA sequences encoding the same CDR3. The rearrangement joins TRBV18 to TRBJ1-3; D perhaps matches TRBD1 (5 bases). The CDR3 spans 15 residues. Trimming left V 6 bases short and J 0 bases short, with 12 bases between. Germline CDR1 reads KGHSH; CDR2 reads LQKENI. CDR3 region: CASSPSGGSGNTIYF. DNA of the CDR3: TGTGCCAGCTCCCCATCGGGGGGCTCTGGAAACACCATATATTTT.

V and J are TRBV28 and TRBJ1-2, with D tentatively TRBD1 (5 bases). The germline gives CDR1 MDHEN, CDR2 SYDVKM. V lost 5 bases and J lost 5, with 18 bases in between. The CDR3 sequence is 15 residues long. Here the CDR3 DNA reads TGTGCCAGCAGTCCCTCCTCAGCGGGGCCTTATGGCTACACCTTC. It is translated as CASSPSSAGPYGYTF.

The gene calls are TRBV5-6 and TRBJ2-5; tentatively, D is TRBD1 (6 bases). The V gene's germline CDR1 is SGHDT and CDR2 YYEEEE. Trimming removed 2 bases at V and 5 bases at J, with 19 bases between. The CDR3 consists of 16 residues. CDR3 protein: CASSFIRGLRRETQYF. The CDR3 nucleotides are TGTGCCAGCAGCTTCATCAGGGGCCTCCGGAGGGAGACCCAGTACTTC.

The chain is built from TRBV6-5 and TRBJ1-2, with 12 bases matching TRBD1. This CDR3 is built from 15 residues. The V gene end was trimmed by 6 bases and the J gene end by 4 bases; junction bases not matched to a gene: 6. Germline lookup yields CDR1 MNHEY and CDR2 SVGAGI. CDR3 coding DNA: TGTGCCAGCAGACAAGGGACAGGGGGCGGCTATGGCTACACCTTC. Translation gives CASRQGTGGGYGYTF.

Remarks on this clone: Other nucleotide sequences in the sample specify the same CDR3. The rearrangement joins TRBV5-1 to TRBJ2-5; 11 nucleotides align to TRBD2. Germline V gene lookup returns CDR1 SGHRS and CDR2 YFSETQ. The CDR3 runs to 16 residues. J was trimmed by 1 base and V by 1 base; bases with no gene match: 3. The CDR3 sequence is CASSLSGTSGQETQYF. CDR3 nucleotide sequence: TGCGCCAGCAGCTTGTCCGGGACTAGCGGCCAAGAGACCCAGTACTTC.

The rearrangement joins TRBV5-4 to TRBJ2-5; 8 nucleotides agree with TRBD2. J lost 3 bases, V lost 3 bases, and 4 bases had no gene match. In germline, CDR1 is SGHNT, CDR2 YYREEE (reference sequence). The CDR3 spans 14 residues. The CDR3 sequence is CASSYTSGKETQYF. The CDR3 coding sequence is TGTGCCAGCAGCTATACTAGCGGAAAAGAGACCCAGTACTTC.

Points on this clone: The sample holds other DNA sequences that translate to the same CDR3. The rearrangement joins TRBV28 to TRBJ2-5; D not resolved. Trimming pared 5 bases from V and 5 bases from J, leaving 6 bases between. The CDR3 is 11 residues long. Germline V gene sequence: CDR1 MDHEN, CDR2 SYDVKM. The chain's CDR3 is CASSPRETQYF. DNA of the CDR3: TGTGCCAGCAGTCCCCGGGAGACCCAGTACTTC. Drawing the rest from reference TRBV28 and TRBJ2-5, the complete variable domain is DVKVTQSSRYLVKRTGEKVFLECVQDMDHENMFWYRQDPGLGLRLIYFSYDVKMKEKGDIPEGYSVSREKKERFSLILESASTNQTSMYLCASSPRETQYFGPGTRLLVL.

This clone was found once. The chain has TRBV19 and TRBJ2-1, with TRBD1 matching over 8 bases. V trimming: 8 bases; J trimming: 5 bases; junction bases outside the gene matches: 8. CDR1 is LNHDA and CDR2 is SQIVND in the germline V gene (reference sequence). This CDR3 has 14 amino acids. The CDR3 sequence: CASGLGTGNNEQFF. In nucleotides, the CDR3 is TGTGCCAGTGGCCTAGGGACAGGTAACAATGAGCAGTTCTTC.

The chain uses TRBV19 and TRBJ2-7; D not certain. The CDR3 runs 13 residues. Germline V gene sequence: CDR1 LNHDA, CDR2 SQIVND (reference sequence). Trimming cost V 4 bases and J 1 base, with 8 bases left between them. CDR3 coding DNA: TGTGCCAGTAGTACGGTCGGGTCCTACGAGCAGTACTTC. Translated: CASSTVGSYEQYF.

The chain links TRBV5-5 to TRBJ1-2; D unclear. CDR1 SGHKS and CDR2 YYEKEE come from the germline V gene (reference sequence). The CDR3 runs 14 residues. Between the trimmed V and J ends, which lost 4 bases and 2 bases, there was a span of 12 bases. The DNA for the CDR3 is TGTGCCAGCAGCCCTCGGACGGGAAACTATGGCTACACCTTC. It is translated as CASSPRTGNYGYTF.

To note about this clone: The same CDR3 also results from other DNA sequences found in this sample. J is TRBJ2-7 and V is TRBV6-5, with TRBD1 matching over 8 bases. Germline loops: CDR1 MNHEY, CDR2 SVGAGI. The CDR3 runs to 13 residues. J lost 6 bases, V lost 6 bases, and 7 bases had no gene match. The CDR3, as DNA: TGTGCCAGCAGAGGGACAGGTCGAGGCGAGCAGTACTTC. Translation gives CASRGTGRGEQYF.

The chain has TRBV5-4 and TRBJ2-7, with D possibly being TRBD2 (6 bases). Trimming pared 4 bases from V and 3 bases from J, leaving 14 bases between. Germline V gives CDR1 SGHNT, CDR2 YYREEE (reference sequence). This CDR3 contains 14 residues. The CDR3 loop reads CASSAGGIFYEQYF. The CDR3 nucleotides are TGTGCCAGCAGCGCCGGGGGTATTTTCTACGAGCAGTACTTC.

The V call is TRBV7-2, the J call TRBJ1-1; D uncertain. Germline lookup yields CDR1 SGHTA and CDR2 FQGNSA. The CDR3 is 14 amino acids. V was shortened by 5 bases and J by 2 bases, with 12 bases between the two germline ends. The CDR3 nucleotides are TGTGCCAGCAGCCCCGTTTTCGGTAACACTGAAGCTTTCTTT. This translates into CASSPVFGNTEAFF.

The chain links TRBV5-6 to TRBJ2-2; the D is unclear. Per the germline V gene, CDR1 is SGHDT and CDR2 is YYEEEE. The CDR3 has 14 amino acids. V lost 0 bases, J lost 6 bases, and 9 bases lay in between. The CDR3 bases are TGTGCCAGCAGCTTGGGCCACAAATCCGGGGAGCTGTTTTTT. Its translation: CASSLGHKSGELFF.

This chain joins TRBV5-1 and TRBJ1-3, with D hard to call. This CDR3 has 17 residues. The V gene's germline CDR1 is SGHRS and CDR2 YFSETQ. V was cut by 1 base and J by 1 base, with 15 bases left in between. The CDR3 is CASSLSIGRQSGNTIYF. The CDR3 coding sequence is TGCGCCAGCAGCTTGTCGATCGGTAGACAATCTGGAAACACCATATATTTT.

The CDR3 here is CASRGTLEQFF. CDR3 nucleotides: TGTGCCAGCAGGGGGACCCTAGAGCAGTTCTTC. The chain carries TRBV2 and TRBJ2-1; possibly TRBD1 or TRBD2 for D (5 bases each). The CDR3 consists of 11 residues. The V and J ends lost 6 bases and 10 bases respectively, with 10 bases between them. Germline V gene data show CDR1 as SNHLY and CDR2 as FYNNEI.

The chain couples TRBV6-1 to TRBJ1-5; 8 nucleotides match TRBD1. CDR1 and CDR2 (germline): MNHNS, SASEGT. The CDR3 runs to 14 residues. V was clipped by 4 bases and J by 7 bases; unmatched bases: 6. The CDR3, as DNA: TGTGCCAGCAGTGGCAATGACAGGGGACAGCCCCAGCATTTT. This codes for CASSGNDRGQPQHF.

The chain links TRBV11-2 to TRBJ2-5; 7 bases align to TRBD2. The CDR3 contains 11 residues. V gave up 2 bases and J gave up 13 bases; unmatched junction bases: 4. Germline V CDR1 and CDR2: SGHAT, FQNNGV. The CDR3: CASSLRLALYF. CDR3 nucleotide sequence: TGTGCCAGCAGCTTACGACTAGCCCTGTACTTC.

The chain joins TRBV28 to TRBJ1-1, with 8 positions matching TRBD1. With 3 bases clipped from V and 10 bases from J, the junction kept 16 bases outside the gene matches. CDR3 size: 16 residues. Germline assignment: CDR1 MDHEN and CDR2 SYDVKM. Here the CDR3 reads CASSFGTGLSKGGAFF. The CDR3 DNA follows: TGTGCCAGCAGTTTCGGGACAGGCCTTTCTAAGGGGGGAGCTTTCTTT.

This clone came up a few times. The chain employs TRBV12-5 and TRBJ1-5; 7 nucleotides agree with TRBD1. The junction had 7 bases not matched to a gene; V was cut back by 2 bases and J by 9 bases. Germline CDR1 LGHNT, CDR2 FRNRAP. The CDR3 loop spans 14 amino acids. CDR3 sequence: CASGLQAGGSPQHF. As DNA, the CDR3 is TGTGCTAGTGGTTTGCAGGCAGGGGGATCGCCCCAGCATTTT.

The rearrangement joins TRBV10-3 to TRBJ2-4, with D tentatively TRBD2 (6 bases). Germline CDR1 is ENHRY and CDR2 is SYGVKD. The CDR3 is made up of 17 amino acids. Trimming took off 7 bases at V and 0 bases at J, with 19 bases between the two ends. CDR3 sequence reads: CAITSPEGSLAKNIQYF. The CDR3 coding sequence is TGTGCCATCACCTCCCCGGAGGGGTCACTAGCCAAAAACATTCAGTACTTC.

The chain has TRBV18 and TRBJ1-1, with 9 bases that match TRBD1. Germline assignment: CDR1 KGHSH and CDR2 LQKENI. This CDR3 spans 16 amino acids. The V and J ends lost 4 bases and 0 bases, in that order; junction bases with no gene match: 6. The CDR3 loop is CASSQGTGSMNTEAFF. In DNA, the CDR3 is TGTGCCAGCTCACAGGGGACAGGGTCCATGAACACTGAAGCTTTCTTT.

This clone was seen only a few times. J is TRBJ1-6 and V is TRBV27; D remains ambiguous. Germline V CDR1 and CDR2: MNHEY, SMNVEV (reference sequence). The CDR3 is 15 amino acids. The germline V and J ends were trimmed by 4 bases and 9 bases, with 16 bases remaining between them. The CDR3 bases are TGTGCCAGCAGTTCCGACCGCGGACCTTCTTCACCCCTCCACTTT. It yields the protein CASSSDRGPSSPLHF.

This chain connects TRBV27 to TRBJ1-1; the D is unclear. The CDR3 covers 16 residues. CDR1 and CDR2 from the germline V gene are MNHEY and SMNVEV (reference sequence). Trimming removed 2 bases at V and 1 base at J, with 14 bases between. The CDR3 region has the DNA TGTGCCAGCAGTTTACGGGGTAGCTCCTGGAACACTGAAGCTTTCTTT. Amino acids: CASSLRGSSWNTEAFF.

This clone has only one observation. This sequence joins TRBV2 and TRBJ1-2; 8 bases match TRBD1. The CDR3 length is 15 residues. V lost 6 bases to trimming and J lost 8 bases; unmatched junction nucleotides: 14. Germline CDR1 SNHLY, CDR2 FYNNEI. For the CDR3, the DNA is TGTGCCAGCAGAGGGGACAGGCCCCTCGACGTCGGCTACACCTTC. Translating gives CASRGDRPLDVGYTF.

The rearrangement uses TRBV9 and TRBJ2-6, with 9 nucleotides matching TRBD2. Trimming took 0 bases from V and 0 from J; bases not matched to a gene: 7. The CDR3 is made up of 19 amino acids. CDR1 is SGDLS, CDR2 YYNGEE, per germline. The CDR3 sequence: CASSVGSSGVPSGANVLTF. CDR3 bases: TGTGCCAGCAGCGTAGGTTCTAGCGGGGTCCCCTCTGGGGCCAACGTCCTGACTTTC.

On this clone itself: At the DNA level, this CDR3 is encoded by other sequences in the same sample as well. The chain joins TRBV4-1 to TRBJ2-3, with no clear D. Looked up from germline, CDR1 is MGHRA and CDR2 is YSYEKL. Trimming shortened V by 0 bases and J by 1 base, and 11 bases separated the two germline ends. CDR3 size: 16 residues. The CDR3 sequence is CASSQDRAGGTDTQYF. The CDR3 DNA is TGCGCCAGCAGCCAAGATAGGGCAGGCGGCACAGATACGCAGTATTTT.

This clone was observed once. The sample carries other DNA sequences with the same CDR3. The V gene is TRBV6-1, the J gene TRBJ1-5; D is unresolved. V was pared by 3 bases and J by 1 base, with 4 bases between. Germline lookup yields CDR1 MNHNS and CDR2 SASEGT. The length of the CDR3 is 13 residues. The CDR3, as DNA: TGTGCCAGCAGTGACCCGAGCAATCAGCCCCAGCATTTT. Protein product: CASSDPSNQPQHF.

The chain joins TRBV7-2 to TRBJ1-1, with D possibly matching TRBD1 (6 bases). V lost 2 bases to trimming and J lost 7 bases, with 17 bases between them. CDR1 SGHTA and CDR2 FQGNSA come from the germline V gene. The CDR3 totals 15 residues. The DNA of the CDR3 is TGTGCCAGCAGCTTAAGGGGGACGGCAACAGTTGAAGCTTTCTTT. Translated, it gives CASSLRGTATVEAFF.

Of note for this clone: Different DNA sequences within this sample yield the same CDR3. DNA for the CDR3: TGCAGCGTGGGGGCAGACAATCAGCCCCAGCATTTT. Amino acids: CSVGADNQPQHF. The J gene is TRBJ1-5, the V gene TRBV29-1; possibly TRBD1 for D (6 bases). Trimming shortened V by 6 bases and J by 3 bases, and 9 bases separated the two germline ends. The CDR3 length is 12 residues. CDR1 SQVTM and CDR2 ANQGSEA come from the germline V gene. The variable domain in full, with the rest retrieved from reference TRBV29-1 and TRBJ1-5, is SAVISQKPSRDICQRGTSLTIQCQVDSQVTMMFWYRQQPGQSLTLIATANQGSEATYESGFVIDKFPISRPNLTFSTLTVSNMSPEDSSIYLCSVGADNQPQHFGDGTRLSIL.

The chain links TRBV18 to TRBJ1-1; D may be TRBD1 (6 bases). The germline V and J ends were trimmed by 3 bases and 8 bases, with 10 bases remaining between them. From germline, CDR1 is KGHSH and CDR2 LQKENI. CDR3 length: 12 amino acids. As DNA, the CDR3 is TGTGCCAGCTCACCCAACAGGGAGGAAGCTTTCTTT. Its protein product is CASSPNREEAFF.